This T cell receptor beta chain emerged from a study of control samples from healthy donors and cancer patients. Clones were sequenced by immunoSEQ multiplex PCR, and TCRdb holds only the in-frame ones, with some missing. The sample shows some 96,000 clones, approximately 93% of them seen only once. CDR1 and CDR2 from the germline V gene are SGHNT and YYREEE (reference sequence). This CDR3 has 16 amino acids. Trimming took 0 bases from V and 3 from J, leaving 15 bases between them. This chain joins TRBV5-4 and TRBJ1-1; D possibly corresponds to TRBD1 (5 bases). The TCR was taken from a man younger than 30 in good health. The sample was blood. The CDR3 protein is CASSLDRLDGYTEAFF. CDR3 bases: TGTGCCAGCAGCTTGGACAGGCTTGATGGTTACACTGAAGCTTTCTTT.